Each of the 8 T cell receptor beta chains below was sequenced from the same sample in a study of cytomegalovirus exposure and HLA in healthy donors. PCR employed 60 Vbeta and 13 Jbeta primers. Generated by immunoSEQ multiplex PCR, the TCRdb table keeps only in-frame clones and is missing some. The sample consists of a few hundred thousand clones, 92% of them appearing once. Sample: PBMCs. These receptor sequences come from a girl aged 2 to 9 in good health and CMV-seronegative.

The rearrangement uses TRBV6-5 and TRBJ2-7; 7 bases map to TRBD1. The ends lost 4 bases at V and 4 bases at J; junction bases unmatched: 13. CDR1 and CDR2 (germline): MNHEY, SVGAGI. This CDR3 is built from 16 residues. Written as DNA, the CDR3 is TGTGCCAGCAGTTCCGTTCCAGGGGGATTCCCATACGAGCAGTACTTC. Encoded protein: CASSSVPGGFPYEQYF.

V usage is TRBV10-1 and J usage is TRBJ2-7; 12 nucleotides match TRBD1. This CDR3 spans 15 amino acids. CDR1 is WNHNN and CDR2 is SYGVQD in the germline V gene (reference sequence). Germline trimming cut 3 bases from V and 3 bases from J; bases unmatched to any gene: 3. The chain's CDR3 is CASSDGTGGRYEQYF. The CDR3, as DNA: TGCGCCAGCAGTGATGGGACAGGGGGCCGCTACGAGCAGTACTTC.

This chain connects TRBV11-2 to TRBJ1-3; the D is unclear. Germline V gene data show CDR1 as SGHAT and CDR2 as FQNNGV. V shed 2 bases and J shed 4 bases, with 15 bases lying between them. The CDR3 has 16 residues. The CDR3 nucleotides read TGTGCCAGCAGCTTAACCGAGGGAGTGCGAGGAAACACCATATATTTT. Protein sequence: CASSLTEGVRGNTIYF.

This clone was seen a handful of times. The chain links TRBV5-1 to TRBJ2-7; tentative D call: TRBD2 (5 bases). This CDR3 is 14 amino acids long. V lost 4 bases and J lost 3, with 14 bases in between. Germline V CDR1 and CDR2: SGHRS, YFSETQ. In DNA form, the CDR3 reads TGCGCCAGCAGCATCCGAGGGAACAGCTACGAGCAGTACTTC. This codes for CASSIRGNSYEQYF.

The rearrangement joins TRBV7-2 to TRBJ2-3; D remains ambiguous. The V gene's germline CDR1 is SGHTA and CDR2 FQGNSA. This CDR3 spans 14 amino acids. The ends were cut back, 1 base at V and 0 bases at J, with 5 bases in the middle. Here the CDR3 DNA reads TGTGCCAGCAGCTTAGGGCCAAGCACAGATACGCAGTATTTT. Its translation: CASSLGPSTDTQYF.

Written as DNA, the CDR3 is TGTGCCACCAGCAGAGCCAACAATCAGCCCCAGCATTTT. Amino acids: CATSRANNQPQHF. The V call is TRBV15, the J call TRBJ1-5; D uncertain. The CDR3 is made up of 13 amino acids. The germline V gene encodes CDR1 LNHNV and CDR2 YYDKDF (reference sequence). Trimming stripped 1 base from V and 3 bases from J, with 4 bases between. Filled out from reference TRBV15 and TRBJ1-5, the complete variable domain reads DAMVIQNPRYQVTQFGKPVTLSCSQTLNHNVMYWYQQKSSQAPKLLFHYYDKDFNNEADTPDNFQSRRPNTSFCFLDIRSPGLGDTAMYLCATSRANNQPQHFGDGTRLSIL.

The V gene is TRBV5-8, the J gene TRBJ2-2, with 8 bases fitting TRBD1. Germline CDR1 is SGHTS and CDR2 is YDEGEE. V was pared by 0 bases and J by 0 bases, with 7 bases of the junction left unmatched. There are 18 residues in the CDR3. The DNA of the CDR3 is TGTGCCAGCAGCTTGGAAGACAGGGGCCCCGCGAACACCGGGGAGCTGTTTTTT. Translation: CASSLEDRGPANTGELFF.

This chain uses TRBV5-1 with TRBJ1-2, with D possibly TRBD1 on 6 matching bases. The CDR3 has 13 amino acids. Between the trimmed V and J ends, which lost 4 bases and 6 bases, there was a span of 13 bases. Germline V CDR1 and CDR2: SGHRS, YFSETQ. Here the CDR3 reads CASSQGLGDGYTF. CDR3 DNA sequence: TGCGCCAGCAGCCAGGGGCTGGGGGATGGCTACACCTTC.